This T cell receptor (beta chain) was sequenced for a study of CD8 T cells in Susac syndrome. The CDR3 runs to 13 residues. Trimming pared 7 bases from V and 2 bases from J, leaving 15 bases between. In germline, CDR1 is SQVTM, CDR2 ANQGSEA. RNA amounts of about 0.5 to 1 ug underwent reverse transcription with random hexamers. MiXCR, run by TCRdb on the immunoSEQ multiplex PCR reads, gives a single entry per CDR3 protein. The repertoire holds about 84,000 distinct CDR3 sequences, with about 93% as singletons. This receptor was obtained from a human donor in good health. The sequencing input was CD8+ T cells from PBMCs. The chain has TRBV29-1 and TRBJ2-7; D perhaps matches TRBD1 (8 bases). DNA for the CDR3: TGCAGCGCCGTTACAGGGGGGGCCTACGAGCAGTACTTC. Its protein product is CSAVTGGAYEQYF.